This TCR beta chain was documented in a study of untreated major depressive disorder. Findings of the study overall: Three preselected Vbeta families were the sole sequencing comparisons. CD4+ T cells from depressed patients used TRBV05-01 (Vbeta 5.1) more often than controls. Sequencing showed nonsignificant TRBV25-01 and TRBV02-01 differences matching flow cytometry.

To note about this clone: Its antigen is as yet unknown.

Generated by immunoSEQ multiplex PCR, the TCRdb table keeps only in-frame clones and is missing some. Among tens of thousands of clones, approximately 89% were seen once, and the ten largest hold 0.45% to 0.6%. V lost 0 bases, J lost 8 bases, and 3 bases stayed unmatched. The germline gives CDR1 SGHNT, CDR2 YYREEE (reference sequence). This CDR3 comprises 15 residues. The rearrangement uses TRBV5-4 and TRBJ2-1; 12 bases align to TRBD2. This receptor was identified in a woman aged 40 to 55 in good health. Sequencing was done on a sample of CD4+ T cells from PBMCs. The CDR3 protein is CASSLVLAGGDEQFF. DNA of the CDR3: TGTGCCAGCAGCTTGGTGCTAGCGGGAGGGGATGAGCAGTTCTTC.